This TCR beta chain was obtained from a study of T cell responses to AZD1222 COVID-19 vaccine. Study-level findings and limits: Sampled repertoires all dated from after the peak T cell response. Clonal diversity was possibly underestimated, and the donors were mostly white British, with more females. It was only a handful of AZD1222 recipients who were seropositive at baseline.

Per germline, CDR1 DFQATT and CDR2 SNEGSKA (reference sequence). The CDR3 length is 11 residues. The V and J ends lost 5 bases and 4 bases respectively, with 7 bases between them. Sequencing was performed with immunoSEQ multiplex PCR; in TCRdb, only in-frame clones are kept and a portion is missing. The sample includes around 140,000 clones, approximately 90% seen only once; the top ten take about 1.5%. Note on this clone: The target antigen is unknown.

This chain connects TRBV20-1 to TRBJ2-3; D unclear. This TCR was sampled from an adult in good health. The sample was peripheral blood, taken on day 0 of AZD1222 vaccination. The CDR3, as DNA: TGCAGTGCTCGAGTAGCAGATACGCAGTATTTT. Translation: CSARVADTQYF.